The T cell receptor beta chain described here comes from a study of T cells in Graves' hyperthyroidism and ophthalmopathy (dated by TCRdb to between 2018 and 2021). Broadly, across the study: Peripheral blood was collected at initial diagnosis, before any treatment. To identify distinguishing TCR V-J signatures, a discovery cohort of some 100 patients was used, comprising 43 with Graves' ophthalmopathy and under 60 with stable Graves' hyperthyroidism. Prospective prediction of ophthalmopathy was tested in an independent validation cohort consisting of some 19 hyperthyroidism patients and approximately 16 patients who later progressed to ophthalmopathy. The 75 to 100 discovery patients were divided at random into training and test sets in a 7:3 ratio. In about six Graves' hyperthyroidism patients, the study also compared T-cell repertoires from thyroid tissue with T-cell repertoires from blood. Once sampling was done, hyperthyroidism patients were given methimazole at a starting dose of 30 mg daily, whereas ophthalmopathy patients were given high-dose intravenous methylprednisolone. TCR Vbeta CDR3 sequencing of fewer than 150 peripheral blood samples (around 45 ophthalmopathy, roughly 74 hyperthyroidism and approximately 17 progressor patients) is reported in the paper.

Points on this clonotype: This receptor's antigen is unknown. Base qualities are not provided; no much larger clone lies one nucleotide away.

General study outcomes and caveats: No statistical method was used to set the sample size in advance, and investigators knew the group allocation. In validation, the model predicted progression to ophthalmopathy with over 65% sensitivity and over 72% specificity, a median of approximately 6.5 months before onset. A model built on a 13 V-J signature distinguished ophthalmopathy from stable hyperthyroidism, reaching around 88% sensitivity and under 84% specificity in cross-validation and 80%/75% in testing. Blood samples also contained most of the expanded thyroid clonotypes (frequency above 0.001), which suggests that blood repertoires may reflect thyroid immune responses.

Trimming accounts for 8 bases at V and 5 bases at J, while the number of junction bases matched to no gene is 13. Spanning cysteine to phenylalanine, the CDR3 consists of 16 amino acids. Only the CDR3 portion is preserved as DNA: 48 bases, with reading frame beginning at the first base. The germline V gene (reference sequence) gives CDR1 as LNHNV and CDR2 as YYDKDF. TCR beta CDR3 regions were amplified from RNA transcripts. The TCR CDR3 was subjected to a first round of RT-PCR using the HTBI primer set and the Qiagen OneStep RT-PCR kit. A second multiplex PCR round built the libraries, followed by size selection and purification. The libraries were sequenced on an Illumina HiSeq2000 using paired-end 100 bp reads. The original methods were these. SOAPnuke was used to process the raw data, throwing out any read that contained adapters or uncalled bases, had a mean Phred below 15, or lacked an exact constant-primer or identifier match. COPE v1.2.5 was used to merge high-quality paired reads, and clonotypes were defined as unique nucleotide sequences. MiTCR v1.1 was used to align the clonotypes against IMGT TRBV, TRBD and TRBJ reference segments. Analysis was restricted to V-J combinations with a frequency above 0.0001, which covered 99% to 99.2% of repertoires. A TCS score was defined as the ratio of F50 (clonal expansion) to E x V (chaos), with BLOSUM62-based TCRdist applied between CDR3 peptides within each V-J. Welch's t-statistics and random forest reduced 450 to 600 V-J features to 13, which were used in a naive Bayes classifier (R e1071). The similarity between thyroid and blood repertoires was quantified using the Morisita-Horn index. In TCRdb, the public reads were trimmed at Q25 with fastp and aligned with MiXCR, with productive beta chains retained. CDR3 protein duplicates are merged, each entry listing the most common genes and DNA. TCRdb assigned the V and J calls; the authors' analysis was not used. The sample table contains fewer than 650,000 distinct CDR3 sequences; only one count was recorded for approximately 14% of them. Of the sample, around 4.5% falls within the top ten clones.

Ophthalmopathy patients had moderately to severely active disease, with a Clinical Activity Score of 3 or more, a NOSPECS grade of 4 or more, and a disease duration of less than 3 months. The study excluded patients with uncontrolled infections, other autoimmune diseases, pregnancy or lactation. Diagnoses were based on clinical symptoms, serum thyroxine and TRAb, thyroid ultrasound and orbital computed tomography. PBMCs were isolated from approximately 10 ml of fresh peripheral blood by Ficoll-Paque density gradient centrifugation. Total RNA was extracted with Trizol reagent, and quality was checked on an Agilent 2100 Bioanalyzer.

The source of this sequence is a woman aged 40 to 50 with Graves' ophthalmopathy. This sequence uses TRBV15 and TRBJ2-5; 11 central bases correspond to TRBD2. Sequenced material: blood. The nucleotide sequence reads TGTGCCACCGTCAGGGGTAGCGGGGGGGCCCATGAGACCCAGTACTTC. It translates as CATVRGSGGAHETQYF.